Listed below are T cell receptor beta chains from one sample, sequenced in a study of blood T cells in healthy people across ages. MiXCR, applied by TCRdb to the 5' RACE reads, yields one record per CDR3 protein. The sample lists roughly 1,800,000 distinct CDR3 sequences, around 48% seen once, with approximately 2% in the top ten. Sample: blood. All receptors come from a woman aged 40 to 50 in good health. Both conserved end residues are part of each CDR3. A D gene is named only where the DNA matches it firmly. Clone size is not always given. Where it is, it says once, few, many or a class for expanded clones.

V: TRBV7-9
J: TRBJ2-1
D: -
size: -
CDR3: CASRTQEGEQFF
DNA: TGTGCCAGCAGAACACAGGAGGGTGAGCAGTTCTTC

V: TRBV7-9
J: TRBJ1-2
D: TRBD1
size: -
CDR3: CASSFGGQGASGYTF
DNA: TGTGCCAGCAGCTTCGGAGGACAGGGGGCAAGTGGCTACACCTTC

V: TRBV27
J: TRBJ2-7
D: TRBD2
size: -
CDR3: CASSPIASGGPRSYNEQYF
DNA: TGTGCCAGCAGTCCTATAGCTAGCGGGGGGCCGAGATCCTACAATGAGCAGTACTTC

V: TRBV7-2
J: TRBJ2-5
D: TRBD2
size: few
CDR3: CASSPQRGVMETQYF
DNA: TGTGCCAGCAGCCCCCAGCGGGGGGTGATGGAGACCCAGTACTTC

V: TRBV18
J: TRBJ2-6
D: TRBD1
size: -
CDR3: CASSPTTGQGNSGANVLTF
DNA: TGTGCCAGCTCGCCAACAACCGGACAGGGAAACTCTGGGGCCAACGTCCTGACTTTC

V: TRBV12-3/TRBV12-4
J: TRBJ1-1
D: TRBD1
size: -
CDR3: CASEDRAENTEAFF
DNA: TGTGCCAGCGAAGACAGGGCAGAGAACACTGAAGCTTTCTTT

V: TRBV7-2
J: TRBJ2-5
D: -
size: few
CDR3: CASSSMRQSQETQYF
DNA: TGTGCCAGCAGCTCGATGAGACAGTCCCAAGAGACCCAGTACTTC

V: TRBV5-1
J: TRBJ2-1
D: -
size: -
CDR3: CAGSLVRGSTYNEQFF
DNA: TGCGCCGGCAGCTTGGTCCGGGGGAGTACCTACAATGAGCAGTTCTTC

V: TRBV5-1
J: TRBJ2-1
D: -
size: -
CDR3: CASTFGAAGNEQFF
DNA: TGCGCCAGCACCTTCGGGGCGGCAGGCAATGAGCAGTTCTTC

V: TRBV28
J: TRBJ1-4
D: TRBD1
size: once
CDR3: CASSSDREWRKLFF
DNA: TGTGCCAGCAGTTCGGACAGGGAATGGAGAAAACTGTTTTTT

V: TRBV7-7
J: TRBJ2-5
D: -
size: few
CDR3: CASSLALGVQETQYF
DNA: TGTGCTAGCAGCTTAGCGCTAGGGGTCCAAGAGACCCAGTACTTC

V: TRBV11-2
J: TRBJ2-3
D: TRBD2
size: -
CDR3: CASSLEGGWDTDTQYF
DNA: TGTGCCAGCAGCTTAGAGGGGGGGTGGGACACAGATACGCAGTATTTT

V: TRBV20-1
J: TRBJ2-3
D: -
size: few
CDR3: CSARDQRRGPTSTDTQYF
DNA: TGCAGTGCTAGAGATCAACGTCGGGGTCCAACTAGCACAGATACGCAGTATTTT

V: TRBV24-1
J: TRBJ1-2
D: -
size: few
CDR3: CATSDSGSYGYTF
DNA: TGTGCCACCAGTGATTCAGGGAGCTATGGCTACACCTTC

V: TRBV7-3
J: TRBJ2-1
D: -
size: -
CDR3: CASSIMGVTGNEQFF
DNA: TGTGCCAGCAGCATCATGGGGGTTACAGGGAATGAGCAGTTCTTC

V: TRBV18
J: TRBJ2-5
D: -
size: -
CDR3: CASLPGVQETQYF
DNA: TGTGCCAGCTTGCCAGGAGTTCAAGAGACCCAGTACTTC

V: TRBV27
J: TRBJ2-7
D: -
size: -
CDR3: CASSYQGGAGEQYF
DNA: TGTGCCAGCAGTTACCAGGGCGGGGCAGGCGAGCAGTACTTC

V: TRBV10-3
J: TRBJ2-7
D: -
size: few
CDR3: CATGITAYEQYF
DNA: TGTGCCACTGGGATCACAGCTTACGAGCAGTACTTC

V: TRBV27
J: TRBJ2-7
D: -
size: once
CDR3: CASTKGEAGYEQYF
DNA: TGTGCCAGCACAAAAGGGGAAGCGGGTTATGAGCAGTACTTC

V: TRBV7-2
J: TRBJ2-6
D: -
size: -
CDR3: CASSLAHSGANVLTF
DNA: TGTGCCAGCAGCTTAGCTCACTCTGGGGCCAACGTCCTGACTTTC

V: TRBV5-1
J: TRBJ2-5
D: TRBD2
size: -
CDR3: CASSSGTSGGASGTQYF
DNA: TGCGCCAGCAGCTCCGGGACTAGCGGGGGTGCAAGTGGGACCCAGTACTTC

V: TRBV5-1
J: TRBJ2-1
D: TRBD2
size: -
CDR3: CASSVNTGTSNEQFF
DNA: TGCGCCAGCAGCGTTAACACCGGGACTAGCAATGAGCAGTTCTTC